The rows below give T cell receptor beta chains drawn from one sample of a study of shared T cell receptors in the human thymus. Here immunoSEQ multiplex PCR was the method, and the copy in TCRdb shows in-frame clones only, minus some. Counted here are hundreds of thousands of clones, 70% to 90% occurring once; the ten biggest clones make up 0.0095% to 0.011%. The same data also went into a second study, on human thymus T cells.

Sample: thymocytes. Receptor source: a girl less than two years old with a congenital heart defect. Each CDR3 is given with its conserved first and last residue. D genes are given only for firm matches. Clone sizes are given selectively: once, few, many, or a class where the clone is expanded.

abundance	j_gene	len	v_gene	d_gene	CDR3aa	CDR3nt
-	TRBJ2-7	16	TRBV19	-	CASSRVGMDRTYEQYF	TGTGCCAGTAGTCGGGTGGGAATGGACAGAACCTACGAGCAGTACTTC
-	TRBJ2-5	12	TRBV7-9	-	CASSLIAETQYF	TGTGCCAGCAGCTTGATAGCCGAGACCCAGTACTTC
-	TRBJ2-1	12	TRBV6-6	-	CASRSRGNEQFF	TGTGCCAGCAGGTCCAGGGGAAATGAGCAGTTCTTC
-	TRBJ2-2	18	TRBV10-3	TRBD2	CAISSWLAGASNTGELFF	TGTGCCATCAGCAGCTGGCTAGCGGGGGCCTCGAACACCGGGGAGCTGTTTTTT
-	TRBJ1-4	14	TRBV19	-	CASSIRPGGEKLFF	TGTGCCAGTAGTATTCGGCCGGGAGGTGAAAAACTGTTTTTT
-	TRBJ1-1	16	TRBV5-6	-	CASSLVADLTGTEAFF	TGTGCCAGCAGCTTGGTCGCCGACTTGACAGGCACTGAAGCTTTCTTT
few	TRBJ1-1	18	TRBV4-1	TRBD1	CASSQDRESGTGVTEAFF	TGCGCCAGCAGCCAAGACCGGGAGTCGGGGACAGGGGTTACTGAAGCTTTCTTT
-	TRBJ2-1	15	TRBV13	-	CASSLRGSSYNEQFF	TGTGCCAGCAGCTTACGGGGTAGCTCCTACAATGAGCAGTTCTTC
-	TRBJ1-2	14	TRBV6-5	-	CASSYANRCDGYTF	TGTGCCAGCAGTTACGCGAACAGATGCGATGGCTACACCTTC
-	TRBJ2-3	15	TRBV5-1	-	CASSSGPLHTDTQYF	TGCGCCAGCAGCTCAGGGCCCCTCCACACAGATACGCAGTATTTT
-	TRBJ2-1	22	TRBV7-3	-	CASSSTSAGLDERRIGVDEQFF	TGTGCCAGCAGCTCGACCAGCGCCGGACTCGACGAGAGAAGGATTGGTGTCGATGAGCAGTTCTTC
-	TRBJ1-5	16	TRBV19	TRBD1	CASSITGGENNQPQHF	TGTGCCAGTAGTATAACAGGGGGCGAAAACAATCAGCCCCAGCATTTT
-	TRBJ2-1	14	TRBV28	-	CASRTVGPYNEQFF	TGTGCCAGCAGAACCGTGGGGCCCTACAATGAGCAGTTCTTC
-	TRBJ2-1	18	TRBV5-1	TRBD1	CASRLPSFPGQGAGEQFF	TGCGCCAGCAGACTCCCCAGCTTCCCGGGACAGGGGGCGGGTGAGCAGTTCTTC
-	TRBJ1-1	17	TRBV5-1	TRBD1	CASSSDRQGTMNTEAFF	TGCGCCAGCAGCTCGGATAGACAGGGAACCATGAACACTGAAGCTTTCTTT
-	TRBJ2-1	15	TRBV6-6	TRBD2	CASSQTAGGYNEQFF	TGTGCCAGCAGCCAGACGGCGGGGGGGTACAATGAGCAGTTCTTC
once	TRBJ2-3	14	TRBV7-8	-	CASSLYQVTDTQYF	TGTGCCAGCAGCTTATATCAGGTCACAGATACGCAGTATTTT
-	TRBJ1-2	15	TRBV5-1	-	CASSLGGAGNYGYTF	TGCGCCAGCAGCTTGGGCGGGGCGGGGAACTATGGCTACACCTTC
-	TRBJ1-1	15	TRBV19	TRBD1	CASSRQGNYHTEAFF	TGTGCCAGTAGTCGACAGGGGAATTACCACACTGAAGCTTTCTTT
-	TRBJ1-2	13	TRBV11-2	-	CASSLIQGDGYTF	TGTGCCAGCAGCTTAATACAGGGTGATGGCTACACCTTC
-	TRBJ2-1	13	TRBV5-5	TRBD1	CASSLEQGAQQFF	TGTGCCAGCAGCTTAGAGCAGGGGGCTCAGCAGTTCTTC
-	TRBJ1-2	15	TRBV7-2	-	CASSFYRVGNYGYTF	TGTGCCAGCAGCTTCTACAGGGTAGGCAACTATGGCTACACCTTC
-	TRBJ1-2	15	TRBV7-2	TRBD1	CASSLRTGANYGYTF	TGTGCCAGCAGCTTAAGGACAGGGGCTAACTATGGCTACACCTTC
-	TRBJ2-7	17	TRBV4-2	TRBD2	CASSPILTSGGAYEQYF	TGTGCCAGCAGCCCCATTCTGACTAGCGGGGGGGCCTACGAGCAGTACTTC
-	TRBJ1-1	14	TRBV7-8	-	CASSSREKNTEAFF	TGTGCCAGCAGCTCCAGGGAAAAGAACACTGAAGCTTTCTTT
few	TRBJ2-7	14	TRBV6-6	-	CASSYEVSSYEQYF	TGTGCCAGCAGTTACGAGGTGAGCTCCTACGAGCAGTACTTC